There are a few counts of the clone carrying this T cell receptor (beta chain). The antigen remains undetermined. This sample was included in a study of CD8 T cells in ankylosing spondylitis. Findings and caveats of the study: Reported data indicate significant enrichment of disease-linked clones within matched ankylosing spondylitis synovial fluid. Seemingly distinctive of ankylosing spondylitis blood was a TCR beta motif formed by eight highly homologous variants.

For TCR beta, libraries came from quantitative 5'-RACE with molecular barcodes. One entry per CDR3 protein results from TCRdb running MiXCR on the 5' RACE reads. Found here are roughly 220,000 distinct CDR3 sequences, around 18% of them singletons; the top ten hold roughly 46%. The CDR3 has 15 residues. V shed 5 bases and J 5 bases; nucleotides not matched to a gene: 9. Germline V gene data show CDR1 as SEHNR and CDR2 as FQNEAQ (reference sequence). The TCR sequence derives from a male donor with ankylosing spondylitis. The rearrangement joins TRBV7-9 to TRBJ1-1, with 9 bases that match TRBD1. Material for sequencing was blood, either unsorted or a sorted T cell fraction (not recorded which). This chain's CDR3 is CASSPATGGHTEAFF. The CDR3 nucleotides are TGTGCCAGCAGCCCCGCAACAGGGGGCCATACTGAAGCTTTCTTT.